One and the same sample provided the 5 T cell receptor beta chains below, sequenced in a study of OX40 agonist ivuxolimab in advanced cancers. TCRdb keeps only in-frame clones here, not all; method: immunoSEQ multiplex PCR. Here the sample spans approximately 66,000 clones, roughly 85% being singletons. The sample consisted of CD4+ or CD8+ T cells sorted from blood, taken in a trial of the OX40 agonist ivuxolimab. The receptors come from an adult with an advanced solid tumor such as melanoma, head and neck, liver or kidney cancer.

The chain links TRBV19 to TRBJ1-3; unclear D gene. This CDR3 is 13 amino acids long. CDR1 and CDR2 from the germline V gene are LNHDA and SQIVND (reference sequence). Trimming took off 7 bases at V and 4 bases at J, with 11 bases between the two ends. The CDR3 reads CASTTGLGNTIYF. The CDR3 coding sequence is TGTGCCAGTACCACCGGCTTAGGAAACACCATATATTTT.

The chain combines TRBV9 with TRBJ1-1, with D unresolved. With 0 bases removed from V and 0 bases from J, the gap between germline ends came to 9 bases. The CDR3 extends over 15 amino acids. Per the germline V gene, CDR1 is SGDLS and CDR2 is YYNGEE. The CDR3 coding sequence is TGTGCCAGCAGCGTAGGTTGGGGAATGAACACTGAAGCTTTCTTT. This sequence encodes CASSVGWGMNTEAFF. Drawing the rest from reference TRBV9 and TRBJ1-1, the complete variable domain is DSGVTQTPKHLITATGQRVTLRCSPRSGDLSVYWYQQSLDQGLQFLIQYYNGEERAKGNILERFSAQQFPDLHSELNLSSLELGDSALYFCASSVGWGMNTEAFFGQGTRLTVV.

The chain couples TRBV7-8 to TRBJ2-5, with D perhaps matching TRBD1 (5 bases). This CDR3 has 14 amino acids. The germline V and J ends were trimmed by 0 bases and 4 bases, with 9 bases remaining between them. Germline assignment: CDR1 SGHVS and CDR2 FQNEAQ. The CDR3 region has the DNA TGTGCCAGCAGCTTAGCTGGACAAGGAGAGACCCAGTACTTC. Protein: CASSLAGQGETQYF. Looking up the rest from reference TRBV7-8 and TRBJ2-5 gives the full variable domain: GAGVSQSPRYKVAKRGQDVALRCDPISGHVSLFWYQQALGQGPEFLTYFQNEAQLDKSGLPSDRFFAERPEGSVSTLKIQRTQQEDSAVYLCASSLAGQGETQYFGPGTRLLVL.

The genes are TRBV11-1 and TRBJ1-1, with D unresolved. The ends were cut back, 2 bases at V and 0 bases at J, with 13 bases in the middle. CDR1 is SGHAT, CDR2 FQDESV, per germline (reference sequence). This CDR3 region has 16 residues. Here the CDR3 reads CASSLSGGEMNTEAFF. CDR3 nucleotide sequence: TGTGCCAGCAGCTTATCTGGTGGGGAGATGAACACTGAAGCTTTCTTT.

The chain links TRBV6-5 to TRBJ1-1; no clear D gene. This CDR3 is 15 amino acids long. V was clipped by 0 bases and J by 4 bases, with 12 bases between them. Germline V gene sequence: CDR1 MNHEY, CDR2 SVGAGI. The DNA of the CDR3 is TGTGCCAGCAGTTACTCGATATCGGGAGGCACTGAAGCTTTCTTT. Protein product: CASSYSISGGTEAFF.